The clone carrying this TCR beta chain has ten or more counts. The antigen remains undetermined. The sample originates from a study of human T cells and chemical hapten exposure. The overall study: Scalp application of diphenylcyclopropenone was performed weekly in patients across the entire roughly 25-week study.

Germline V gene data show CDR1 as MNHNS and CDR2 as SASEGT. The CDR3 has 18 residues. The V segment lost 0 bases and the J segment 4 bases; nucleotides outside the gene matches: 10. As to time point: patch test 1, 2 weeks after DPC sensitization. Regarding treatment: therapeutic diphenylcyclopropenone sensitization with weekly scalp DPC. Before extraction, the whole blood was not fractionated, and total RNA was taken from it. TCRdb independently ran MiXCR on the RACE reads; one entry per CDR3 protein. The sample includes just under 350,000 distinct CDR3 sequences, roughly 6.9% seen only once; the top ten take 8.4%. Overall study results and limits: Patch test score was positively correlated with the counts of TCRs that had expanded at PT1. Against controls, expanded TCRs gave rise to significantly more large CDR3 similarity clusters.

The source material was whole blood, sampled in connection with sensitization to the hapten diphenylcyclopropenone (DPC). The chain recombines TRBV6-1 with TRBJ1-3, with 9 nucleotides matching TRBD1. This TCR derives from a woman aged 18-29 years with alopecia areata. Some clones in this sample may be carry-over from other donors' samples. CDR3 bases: TGTGCCAGCAGTGAAGCGCTTACAGGGGGCGCATTCGGAAACACCATATATTTT. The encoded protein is CASSEALTGGAFGNTIYF.